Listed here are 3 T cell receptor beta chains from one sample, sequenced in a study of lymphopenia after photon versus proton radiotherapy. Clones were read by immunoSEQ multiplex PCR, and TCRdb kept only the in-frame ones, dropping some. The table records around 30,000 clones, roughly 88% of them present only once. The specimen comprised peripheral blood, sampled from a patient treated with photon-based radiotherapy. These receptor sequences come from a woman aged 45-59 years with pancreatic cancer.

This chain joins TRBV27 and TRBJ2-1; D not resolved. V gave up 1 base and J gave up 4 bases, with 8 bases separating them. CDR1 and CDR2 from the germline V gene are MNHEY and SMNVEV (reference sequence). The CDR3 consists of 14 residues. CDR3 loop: CASSLYGVYNEQFF. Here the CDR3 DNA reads TGTGCCAGCAGTTTATACGGCGTTTACAATGAGCAGTTCTTC.

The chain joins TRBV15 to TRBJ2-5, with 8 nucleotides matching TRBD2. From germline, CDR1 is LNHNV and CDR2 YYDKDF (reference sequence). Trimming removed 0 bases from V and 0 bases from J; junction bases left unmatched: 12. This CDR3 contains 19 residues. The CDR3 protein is CATSRDWLAGLMYQETQYF. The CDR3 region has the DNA TGTGCCACCAGCAGAGATTGGCTAGCGGGCCTTATGTACCAAGAGACCCAGTACTTC.

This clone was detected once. CDR3 nucleotides: TGTGCCAGCAGCTTAGCACAGGGCTACGAGCAGTACTTC. Translation: CASSLAQGYEQYF. This rearrangement joins TRBV7-8 to TRBJ2-7; maybe TRBD1 (6 bases). Trimming pared 0 bases from V and 3 bases from J, leaving 6 bases between. Germline CDR1 reads SGHVS; CDR2 reads FQNEAQ. The CDR3 extends over 13 amino acids.